This entry features one T cell receptor (beta chain) sequence. Since a much larger clone is just one base distant, this may be a read error. Likely a read error: the CDR3 ends without its conserved phenylalanine or tryptophan. TCRdb analysed the PCR reads with MiXCR anew, one entry per CDR3 protein. The data show some 320,000 distinct CDR3 sequences, with roughly 23% seen just once and around 0.74% held by the top ten. This sample is drawn from a study of molecular identifiers for immune sequencing clone quantification. Naive CD8 T cells underwent sorting with the CD8+CD4-CCR7+CD45RA+ definition. The CDR3 is 17 residues long. V was trimmed by 2 bases and J by 2 bases, leaving 18 bases between them. Germline values: CDR1 SGHNT, CDR2 YYREEE (reference sequence).

The receptor comes from a human donor in good health. Some libraries in this study had Jurkat cell RNA spiked in. The sample consisted of naive CD8+ T cells from blood, with Jurkat cell RNA spiked in. The subset denotes: FACS-sorted CD8+CD4-CCR7+CD45RA+ naive T cells. The rearrangement uses TRBV5-4 and TRBJ2-3, with D possibly being TRBD1 or TRBD2 (5 bases each). The CDR3 loop reads CASSFWGSEVNTDTQYS. The DNA of the CDR3 is TGTGCCAGCAGCTTTTGGGGGAGCGAGGTTAACACAGATACGCAGTATTCT.